The entry that follows covers one T cell receptor beta chain sequence. Other nucleotide sequences from this sample produce the same CDR3. This CDR3 region has 15 residues. The trim removed 1 base at V and 4 bases at J, leaving 2 bases unmatched. Germline CDR1 is SEHNR and CDR2 is FQNEAQ (reference sequence). The data originate from a study of blood T cell repertoires in COVID-19. As for the study in general: Italy, Spain and the United States were the sources of the convalescent and acute COVID-19 samples. T cells, B-cell-depleted T cells, or PBMCs supplied cDNA or gDNA.

Profiling relied on immunoSEQ multiplex PCR, and the TCRdb table lists in-frame clones only, not all of them. In the table there are a few hundred thousand clones, around 87% of which are singletons. This chain joins TRBV7-9 and TRBJ1-2; 11 bases align to TRBD1. The source of this sequence is a man aged 50 or older with active or convalescent COVID-19. Sample: peripheral blood. The CDR3 coding sequence is TGTGCCAGCAGCTTAGGTGGACAGGGGGCCTATGGCTACACCTTC. It codes for CASSLGGQGAYGYTF.